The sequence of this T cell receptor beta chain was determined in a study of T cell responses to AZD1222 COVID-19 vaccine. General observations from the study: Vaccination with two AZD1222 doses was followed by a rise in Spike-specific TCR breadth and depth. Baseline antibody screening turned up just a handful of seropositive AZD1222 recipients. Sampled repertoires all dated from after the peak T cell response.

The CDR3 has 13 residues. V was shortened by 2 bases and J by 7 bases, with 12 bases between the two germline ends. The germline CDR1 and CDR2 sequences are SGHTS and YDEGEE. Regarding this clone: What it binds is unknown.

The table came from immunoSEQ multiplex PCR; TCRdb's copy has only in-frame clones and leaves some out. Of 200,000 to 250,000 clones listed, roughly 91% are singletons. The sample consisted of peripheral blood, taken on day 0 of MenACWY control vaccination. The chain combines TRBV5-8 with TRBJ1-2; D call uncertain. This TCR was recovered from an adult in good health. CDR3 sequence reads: CASSFKGEIGYTF. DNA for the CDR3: TGTGCCAGCAGCTTCAAGGGTGAAATTGGCTACACCTTC.